This TCR beta chain was retrieved from a study of T cell clonality in common variable immunodeficiency. Reduced serum IgG, IgA and/or IgM plus specific antibody deficiency defined CVID. This CDR3 has 12 amino acids. Germline CDR1 reads GTSNPN; CDR2 reads SVGIG (reference sequence). Trimming took 2 bases from V and 2 from J, leaving 7 bases between them. Study-wide results and limits: In common variable immunodeficiency, TCR beta chains reportedly carried fewer deletions and N-nucleotide insertions.

Using immunoSEQ multiplex PCR, the repertoire was profiled, and TCRdb retains in-frame clones only, with some absent. This sample has under 25,000 clones, each found more than once. This clone was picked up a small number of times. Its matching antigen is unknown. From the germline J gene comes the end of the CDR3, since the read stops 3 residues before it. V gene TRBV30 combines with J gene TRBJ2-7; D is undetermined. The specimen was peripheral blood mononuclear cells. The clonotype was recovered from a human donor with common variable immunodeficiency. This CDR3 reads CAWSCTAYEQYF. CDR3 bases read: TGTGCCTGGAGTTGCACAGCCTACGAG.